The entry below gives a single T cell receptor beta chain sequence along with its context. This specimen belongs to a study of OX40 agonist ivuxolimab in advanced cancers. Sequenced by immunoSEQ multiplex PCR; TCRdb stores in-frame clones only, minus some. Here the sample spans 81,000 or so clones, 93% being singletons. CDR1 and CDR2 (germline): SGHTS, YDEGEE. V lost 4 bases and J 4 bases, leaving 3 bases between the germline ends. The CDR3 contains 11 residues. The sequencing used CD4+ or CD8+ T cells sorted from blood, collected in a trial of the OX40 agonist ivuxolimab. The receptor was derived from an adult with an advanced solid tumor such as melanoma, head and neck, liver or kidney cancer. The chain carries TRBV5-8 and TRBJ2-1, with no clear D. CDR3 DNA sequence: TGTGCCAGCAGCGCATACAATGAGCAGTTCTTC. Amino acids: CASSAYNEQFF.